The clone carrying this T cell receptor beta chain was counted ten times or more. What it binds is unknown. This entry belongs to a study of post-analysis software for immune sequencing data. Incorporated into the TCR beta cDNA libraries were unique molecular identifiers, which served to reduce PCR and sequencing biases. Each CDR3 protein is one row after TCRdb ran MiXCR on the PCR reads. Here the sample spans 750,000 to 900,000 distinct CDR3 sequences, approximately 44% being singletons. Study-level findings and limits: Patients had higher frequencies than controls of about five TRBV segments, including TRBV5-6, TRBV5-1 and TRBV20-1.

V was shortened by 4 bases and J by 6 bases, with 7 bases between the two germline ends. The CDR3 totals 12 residues. The V gene's germline CDR1 is MNHEY and CDR2 SVGAGI. The gene calls are TRBV6-5 and TRBJ2-1; D is perhaps TRBD1 (5 bases). The sequence was collected from a girl aged 10-17 years with multiple sclerosis. The sequencing input was blood. The CDR3 here is CASSSDSNEQFF. CDR3 coding DNA: TGTGCCAGCAGTTCCGACAGCAATGAGCAGTTCTTC.